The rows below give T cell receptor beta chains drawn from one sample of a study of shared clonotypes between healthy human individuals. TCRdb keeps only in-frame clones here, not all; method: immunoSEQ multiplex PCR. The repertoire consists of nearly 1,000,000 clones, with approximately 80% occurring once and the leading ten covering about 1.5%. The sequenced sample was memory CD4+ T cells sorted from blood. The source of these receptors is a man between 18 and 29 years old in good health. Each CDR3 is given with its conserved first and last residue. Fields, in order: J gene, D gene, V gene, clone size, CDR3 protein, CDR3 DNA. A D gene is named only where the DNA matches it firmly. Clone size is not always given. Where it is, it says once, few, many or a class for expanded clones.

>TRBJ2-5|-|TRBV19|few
CASSRPGGAETQYF
TGTGCCAGTAGTCGTCCGGGGGGCGCGGAGACCCAGTACTTC
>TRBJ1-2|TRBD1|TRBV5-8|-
CASTSLGRGGYTF
TGTGCCAGCACTTCCCTGGGCAGGGGGGGCTACACCTTC
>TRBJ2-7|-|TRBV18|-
CASSPDSHEQYF
TGTGCCAGCTCACCAGACTCACACGAGCAGTACTTC
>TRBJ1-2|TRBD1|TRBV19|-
CASSTGQGWIGYTF
TGTGCCAGTAGTACGGGACAGGGTTGGATTGGCTACACCTTC
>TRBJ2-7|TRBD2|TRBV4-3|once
CASSQSSGTLYEQYF
TGCGCCAGCAGCCAGTCTAGCGGGACCCTATACGAGCAGTACTTC
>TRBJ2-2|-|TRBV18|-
CASSPADPNTGELFF
TGTGCCAGCTCACCGGCAGACCCGAACACCGGGGAGCTGTTTTTT
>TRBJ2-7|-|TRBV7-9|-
CASSSPARGAYEQYF
TGTGCCAGCAGCTCTCCGGCTAGGGGGGCCTACGAGCAGTACTTC
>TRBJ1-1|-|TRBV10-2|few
CASKSRIQEAFF
TGCGCCAGCAAGAGCCGGATTCAAGAAGCTTTCTTT
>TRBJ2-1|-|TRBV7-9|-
CASLSGDSYNEQFF
TGTGCCAGCCTCTCCGGCGACAGTTACAATGAGCAGTTCTTC
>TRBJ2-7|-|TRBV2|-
CAASGRGSYEQYF
TGTGCCGCCTCCGGGAGAGGCTCCTACGAGCAGTACTTC
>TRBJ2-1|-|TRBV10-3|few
CAISESSEIRFF
TGTGCCATCAGTGAGTCTTCCGAAATTCGGTTCTTC
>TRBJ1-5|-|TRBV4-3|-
CASSQDTQGEAPQHF
TGCGCCAGCAGCCAAGACACCCAGGGTGAGGCGCCCCAGCATTTT
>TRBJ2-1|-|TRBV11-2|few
CASSRVFSGPNEQFF
TGTGCCAGCAGCCGCGTATTCAGCGGACCTAATGAGCAGTTCTTC
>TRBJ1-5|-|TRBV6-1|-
CASGLIQPQHF
TGTGCCAGCGGACTGATTCAGCCCCAGCATTTT
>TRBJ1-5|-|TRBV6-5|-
CASSYPRRARPQHF
TGTGCCAGCAGTTACCCTAGGCGAGCAAGGCCCCAGCATTTT
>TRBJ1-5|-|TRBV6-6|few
CASSYLSGNQPQHF
TGTGCCAGCAGTTACCTCTCGGGCAATCAGCCCCAGCATTTT
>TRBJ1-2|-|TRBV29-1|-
CSVEDGERGTYGYTF
TGCAGCGTTGAAGATGGCGAAAGGGGAACATATGGCTACACCTTC
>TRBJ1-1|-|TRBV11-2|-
CASSPSGGANTEAFF
TGTGCCAGCAGCCCCTCCGGAGGGGCGAACACTGAAGCTTTCTTT
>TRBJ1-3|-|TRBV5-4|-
CASSVDSDGNTIYF
TGTGCCAGCAGCGTGGACAGCGATGGAAACACCATATATTTT
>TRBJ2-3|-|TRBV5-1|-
CASSSPDGGLRPDTQYF
TGCGCCAGCAGCTCGCCAGATGGAGGGCTTAGACCAGATACGCAGTATTTT
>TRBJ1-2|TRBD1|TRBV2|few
CASSETGYGYTF
TGTGCCAGCAGTGAGACAGGGTATGGCTACACCTTC
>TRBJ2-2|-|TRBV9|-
CASSLTSNTGELFF
TGTGCCAGCAGCCTTACTTCGAACACCGGGGAGCTGTTTTTT
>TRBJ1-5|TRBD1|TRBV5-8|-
CASSFAGGGQPQHF
TGTGCCAGCAGCTTCGCAGGGGGCGGTCAGCCCCAGCATTTT
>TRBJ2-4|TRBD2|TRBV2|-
CASTGTSGAKNIQYF
TGTGCCAGCACCGGGACTAGCGGGGCCAAAAACATTCAGTACTTC
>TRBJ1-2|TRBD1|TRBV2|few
CASSVDRLFYGYTF
TGTGCCAGCAGTGTGGACAGGCTCTTCTATGGCTACACCTTC